Presented here are 25 T cell receptor beta chains from one specimen sequenced in a study of post-analysis software for immune sequencing data. No cognate antigen is known for these TCRs. General study points: The five TRBV segments detected at higher frequency in patients than in controls included TRBV5-6, TRBV5-1 and TRBV20-1.

Unique molecular identifiers featured in each of the TCR beta cDNA libraries. One entry per CDR3 protein, called by TCRdb with MiXCR from the PCR reads. The data contain 430,000 or so distinct CDR3 sequences, roughly 40% of them singletons. Sequenced input: blood. These receptor sequences come from a girl aged 2 to 10 with multiple sclerosis.

The chain is built from TRBV20-1 and TRBJ2-3, with TRBD1 matching 10 bases. Germline CDR1 reads DFQATT; CDR2 reads SNEGSKA (reference sequence). The V segment lost 6 bases and the J segment 4 bases; nucleotides outside the gene matches: 4. The CDR3 runs to 13 residues. In DNA, the CDR3 is TGCAGTGCCCCGGGACAGGGGCCAGATACGCAGTATTTT. Translated: CSAPGQGPDTQYF.

This chain connects TRBV11-2 to TRBJ1-2; D not certain. The CDR3 runs to 17 residues. V was shortened by 2 bases and J by 0 bases, with 16 bases between the two germline ends. Germline loops: CDR1 SGHAT, CDR2 FQNNGV. CDR3 nucleotide sequence: TGTGCCAGCAGCTTAAGCATTACGGGTTCACCTAACTATGGCTACACCTTC. This codes for CASSLSITGSPNYGYTF. The whole variable domain, remainder taken from reference TRBV11-2 and TRBJ1-2, is EAGVAQSPRYKIIEKRQSVAFWCNPISGHATLYWYQQILGQGPKLLIQFQNNGVVDDSQLPKDRFSAERLKGVDSTLKIQPAKLEDSAVYLCASSLSITGSPNYGYTFGSGTRLTVV.

A few counts support this clonotype. The chain recombines TRBV5-1 with TRBJ2-7; 8 bases match TRBD1. CDR3 length: 14 residues. Unmatched junction bases numbered 3, after V lost 4 bases and J lost 0 bases. Germline lookup yields CDR1 SGHRS and CDR2 YFSETQ. The CDR3 spells CASSEDRASYEQYF. In DNA form, the CDR3 reads TGCGCCAGCAGCGAGGACAGGGCCTCCTACGAGCAGTACTTC.

This chain uses TRBV29-1 with TRBJ2-7; TRBD1 aligns across 9 bases. Germline CDR1 reads SQVTM; CDR2 reads ANQGSEA. CDR3 length: 16 amino acids. Trimming removed 2 bases from V and 3 bases from J; junction bases left unmatched: 11. This chain's CDR3 is CSVETRGRQGGYEQYF. The CDR3 DNA is TGCAGCGTTGAAACTCGAGGAAGACAGGGGGGCTACGAGCAGTACTTC.

Only a few counts were recorded for this clonotype. The chain has TRBV6-6 and TRBJ2-5, with 10 positions matching TRBD2. This CDR3 has 16 residues. CDR1 and CDR2 (germline): MNHNY, SVGAGI (reference sequence). V lost 5 bases, J lost 5 bases, and 11 bases stayed unmatched. The chain's CDR3 is CASSTLGLAERETQYF. As DNA, the CDR3 is TGTGCCAGCAGTACCTTAGGACTAGCGGAGAGGGAGACCCAGTACTTC.

In this sample, this clonotype turned up a few times. V is TRBV6-2 or TRBV6-3 and J is TRBJ2-7, with TRBD2 identical over 8 bases. V dropped 0 bases and J dropped 3; count of bases not matched to a gene: 1. The CDR3 runs to 14 residues. Germline lookup yields CDR1 MNHEY and CDR2 SVGEGT. Here the CDR3 reads CASSYSGLVYEQYF. The DNA of the CDR3 is TGTGCCAGCAGTTACTCGGGACTAGTCTACGAGCAGTACTTC.

This clonotype was recorded a few times. V gene TRBV7-2 combines with J gene TRBJ1-2; D perhaps matches TRBD1 (6 bases). Trimming removed 7 bases at V and 8 bases at J, with 17 bases between. The CDR3 covers 13 residues. Germline CDR1 is SGHTA and CDR2 is FQGNSA. The CDR3 bases are TGTGCCAGCACCGACGCAACAGGGCTCGGCTACACCTTC. It is translated as CASTDATGLGYTF.

The chain has TRBV6-1 and TRBJ2-3; D perhaps matches TRBD1 (6 bases). The CDR3 runs to 14 residues. Per germline, CDR1 MNHNS and CDR2 SASEGT. Trimming removed 8 bases at V and 6 bases at J, with 18 bases between. CDR3 region: CASGGDRPPDTQYF. The CDR3 DNA follows: TGTGCCAGCGGAGGCGACAGGCCCCCGGATACGCAGTATTTT.

The chain uses TRBV7-2 and TRBJ1-5; D is unclear. Germline values: CDR1 SGHTA, CDR2 FQGNSA. The V end lost 2 bases, the J end lost 2 bases, and 10 bases lay between the germline ends. There are 15 residues in the CDR3. CDR3 sequence reads: CASSLRGVRNQPQHF. The CDR3 DNA reads TGTGCCAGCAGCTTACGTGGGGTGCGCAATCAGCCCCAGCATTTT.

V and J are TRBV7-9 and TRBJ2-3; D remains unclear. Germline-derived CDR1 and CDR2 are SEHNR and FQNEAQ (reference sequence). Trimming removed 5 bases at V and 2 bases at J, with 14 bases between. The CDR3 extends over 15 amino acids. The CDR3 loop is CASSLLIGFTDTQYF. The CDR3 DNA follows: TGTGCCAGCAGCCTCCTCATAGGCTTCACAGATACGCAGTATTTT.

The chain is built from TRBV20-1 and TRBJ1-5, with a weak D call TRBD1 (6 bases). V was pared by 2 bases and J by 7 bases, with 12 bases between. CDR1 is DFQATT and CDR2 is SNEGSKA in the germline V gene (reference sequence). This CDR3 has 13 residues. The CDR3 here is CSARRGVKQPQHF. The CDR3 coding sequence is TGCAGTGCTAGAAGGGGGGTAAAGCAGCCCCAGCATTTT.

The J gene is TRBJ2-3, the V gene TRBV12-3 or TRBV12-4, with a weak D call TRBD2 (6 bases). The CDR3 is made up of 15 amino acids. Between the trimmed V and J ends, which lost 5 bases and 9 bases, there was a span of 21 bases. In DNA form, the CDR3 reads TGTGCCAGCAGTGACACCGGGACTGGCCTGACCACGCAGTATTTT. This sequence encodes CASSDTGTGLTTQYF.

This chain connects TRBV28 to TRBJ1-2; D remains ambiguous. Trimming took 1 base from V and 8 from J, leaving 14 bases between them. There are 14 residues in the CDR3. CDR1 is MDHEN and CDR2 is SYDVKM in the germline V gene. CDR3: CASSLFVGRWGYTF. CDR3 DNA: TGTGCCAGCAGTTTATTCGTCGGTCGTTGGGGCTACACCTTC.

V is TRBV27 and J is TRBJ2-3; D possibly corresponds to TRBD1 (6 bases). CDR1 and CDR2 from the germline V gene are MNHEY and SMNVEV (reference sequence). The CDR3 totals 16 residues. Deletions cut 2 bases from V and 2 bases from J, with 14 bases between. This CDR3 reads CASSLGNRVDTDTQYF. In nucleotides, the CDR3 is TGTGCCAGCAGTTTAGGGAACAGGGTCGACACAGATACGCAGTATTTT.

This chain joins TRBV5-1 and TRBJ1-2, with 8 bases fitting TRBD1. The germline V gene encodes CDR1 SGHRS and CDR2 YFSETQ. The CDR3 is 15 residues long. The V gene end was trimmed by 2 bases and the J gene end by 0 bases; junction bases not matched to a gene: 3. CDR3 amino acids: CASSFRDRPNYGYTF. The CDR3 nucleotides are TGCGCCAGCAGCTTCCGGGACAGGCCTAACTATGGCTACACCTTC.

This clonotype was seen only a few times. This chain uses TRBV6-2 or TRBV6-3 with TRBJ2-7; 7 bases fit TRBD2. V was pared by 1 base and J by 5 bases, with 14 bases of the junction left unmatched. The CDR3 contains 17 residues. Germline assignment: CDR1 MNHEY and CDR2 SVGEGT. This CDR3 reads CASSYLAGVPPIHEQYF. Here the CDR3 DNA reads TGTGCCAGCAGTTACTTGGCGGGAGTACCTCCTATCCACGAGCAGTACTTC.

The V call is TRBV12-3 or TRBV12-4, the J call TRBJ2-4, with TRBD1 identical over 9 bases. The J call may be incorrect, as the DNA end agrees better with TRBJ2-7. The CDR3 runs 17 residues. CDR3: CASSLKGGGQGSYEQYF. DNA of the CDR3: TGTGCCAGCAGTTTAAAGGGGGGAGGACAGGGGTCCTACGAGCAGTACTTC.

The chain links TRBV5-1 to TRBJ2-7; tentatively, D is TRBD1 (5 bases). The germline CDR1 and CDR2 sequences are SGHRS and YFSETQ. CDR3 length: 13 residues. V was pared by 3 bases and J by 2 bases, with 9 bases between. The CDR3 nucleotides are TGCGCCAGCAGCTCCCCGGACACCTACGAGCAGTACTTC. It encodes CASSSPDTYEQYF.

The V gene is TRBV12-5, the J gene TRBJ1-1; 12 nucleotides align to TRBD1. The V segment lost 6 bases and the J segment 4 bases; nucleotides outside the gene matches: 9. The CDR3 covers 16 residues. The germline gives CDR1 LGHNT, CDR2 FRNRAP. CDR3 residues: CASGRRDRGLRTEAFF. In DNA form, the CDR3 reads TGTGCTAGTGGCCGTAGGGACAGGGGGCTTCGCACTGAAGCTTTCTTT. The full variable domain, in which reference TRBV12-5 and TRBJ1-1 provide the parts outside the CDR3, is DARVTQTPRHKVTEMGQEVTMRCQPILGHNTVFWYRQTMMQGLELLAYFRNRAPLDDSGMPKDRFSAEMPDATLATLKIQPSEPRDSAVYFCASGRRDRGLRTEAFFGQGTRLTVV.

This clonotype has only a few counts. This chain uses TRBV7-6 with TRBJ2-1; D gene unclear. With 2 bases removed from V and 8 bases from J, the gap between germline ends came to 13 bases. From germline, CDR1 is SGHVS and CDR2 FNYEAQ. The CDR3 is 14 residues long. The CDR3 DNA reads TGTGCCAGCAGCTTATTGCTAGGAGTCCATGAGCAGTTCTTC. Protein product: CASSLLLGVHEQFF.

The chain joins TRBV20-1 to TRBJ2-1; D may be TRBD1 or TRBD2 (5 bases each). Germline V gene sequence: CDR1 DFQATT, CDR2 SNEGSKA (reference sequence). CDR3 size: 14 residues. Trimming pared 3 bases from V and 1 base from J, leaving 10 bases between. The CDR3 sequence is CSASSGASYNEQFF. The CDR3 DNA is TGCAGTGCTAGCTCCGGGGCGTCCTACAATGAGCAGTTCTTC.

The rearrangement joins TRBV5-1 to TRBJ2-3; 7 nucleotides match TRBD2. The CDR3 runs 14 residues. The germline V gene encodes CDR1 SGHRS and CDR2 YFSETQ. V was clipped by 5 bases and J by 6 bases; unmatched bases: 9. The CDR3 loop reads CASRAGNEFDTQYF. In DNA form, the CDR3 reads TGCGCCAGCAGAGCGGGAAATGAATTTGATACGCAGTATTTT.

As to this clonotype: The junction departs from the called germline gene at one end, perhaps through a read error. Here the CDR3 DNA reads TGTGCCGGCAGCTCAACTAGCGGGAAAGAGGCCCAGTACTTC. As protein: CAGSSTSGKEAQYF. The chain carries TRBV2 and TRBJ2-7, with 10 bases identical to TRBD2. The CDR3 covers 14 residues. Looked up from germline, CDR1 is SNHLY and CDR2 is FYNNEI.

V gene TRBV4-3 combines with J gene TRBJ2-3; a possible D gene is TRBD1 (5 bases). V was cut by 0 bases and J by 5 bases, with 15 bases left in between. The CDR3 runs to 16 residues. Germline CDR1 and CDR2: LGHNA and YSLEER. For the CDR3, the DNA is TGCGCCAGCAGCCAAGATCCCCAGGGCACGGTAGATACGCAGTATTTT. This gives the protein CASSQDPQGTVDTQYF.

This chain joins TRBV12-3 or TRBV12-4 and TRBJ1-1; 10 bases line up with TRBD1. J was trimmed by 0 bases and V by 4 bases; bases with no gene match: 8. This CDR3 has 17 residues. The DNA of the CDR3 is TGTGCCAGCAGTTCCGTTGACAGGGGGCGGATGAACACTGAAGCTTTCTTT. Amino acids: CASSSVDRGRMNTEAFF.